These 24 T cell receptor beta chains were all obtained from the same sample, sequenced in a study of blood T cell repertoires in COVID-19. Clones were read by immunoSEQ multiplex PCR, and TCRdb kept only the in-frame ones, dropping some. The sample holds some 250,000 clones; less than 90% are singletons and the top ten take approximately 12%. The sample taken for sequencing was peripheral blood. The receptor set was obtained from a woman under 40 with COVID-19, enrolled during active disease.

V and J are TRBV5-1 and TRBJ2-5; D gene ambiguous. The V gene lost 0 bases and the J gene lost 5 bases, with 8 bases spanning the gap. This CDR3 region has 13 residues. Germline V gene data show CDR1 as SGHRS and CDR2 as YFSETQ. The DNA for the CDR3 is TGCGCCAGCAGCTTGGCCGCGGAGGAGACCCAGTACTTC. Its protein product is CASSLAAEETQYF.

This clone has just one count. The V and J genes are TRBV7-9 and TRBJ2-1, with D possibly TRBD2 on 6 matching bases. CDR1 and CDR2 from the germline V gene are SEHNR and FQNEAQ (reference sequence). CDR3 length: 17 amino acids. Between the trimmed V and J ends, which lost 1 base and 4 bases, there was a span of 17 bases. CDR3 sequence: CASSLGLLALDYNEQFF. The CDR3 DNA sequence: TGTGCCAGCAGCTTAGGTCTACTAGCTCTGGATTACAATGAGCAGTTCTTC.

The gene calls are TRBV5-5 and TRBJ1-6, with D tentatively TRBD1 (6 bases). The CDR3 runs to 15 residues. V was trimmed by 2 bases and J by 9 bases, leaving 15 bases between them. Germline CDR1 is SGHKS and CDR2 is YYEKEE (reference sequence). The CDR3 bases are TGTGCCAGCAGCTTAGGACAGTTCTTGGGTTCACCCCTCCACTTT. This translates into CASSLGQFLGSPLHF.

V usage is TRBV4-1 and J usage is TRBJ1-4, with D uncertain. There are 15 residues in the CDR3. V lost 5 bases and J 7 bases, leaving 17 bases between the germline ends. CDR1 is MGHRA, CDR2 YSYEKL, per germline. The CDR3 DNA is TGCGCCAGCAGCTCCCAAGCGGGGTATGGTGAAAAACTGTTTTTT. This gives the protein CASSSQAGYGEKLFF.

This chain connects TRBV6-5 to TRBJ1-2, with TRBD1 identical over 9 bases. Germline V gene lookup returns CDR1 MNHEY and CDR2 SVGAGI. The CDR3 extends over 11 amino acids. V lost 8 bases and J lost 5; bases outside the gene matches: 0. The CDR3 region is CASGQGYGYTF. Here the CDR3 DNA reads TGTGCCAGCGGACAGGGGTATGGCTACACCTTC.

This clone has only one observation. The CDR3 sequence is CASSQIPVTEAFF. CDR3 nucleotide sequence: TGTGCCAGCTCACAAATCCCGGTAACTGAAGCTTTCTTT. This chain links TRBV18 with TRBJ1-1; no clear D gene. This CDR3 comprises 13 residues. Germline V gene data show CDR1 as KGHSH and CDR2 as LQKENI. V lost 4 bases to trimming and J lost 5 bases, with 11 bases between them.

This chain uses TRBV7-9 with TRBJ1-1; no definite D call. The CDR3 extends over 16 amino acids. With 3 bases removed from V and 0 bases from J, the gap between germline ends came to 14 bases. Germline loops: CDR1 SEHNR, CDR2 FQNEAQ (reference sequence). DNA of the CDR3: TGTGCCAGCAGCTTCGGCAGGCGCGGGATGAACACTGAAGCTTTCTTT. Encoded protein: CASSFGRRGMNTEAFF.

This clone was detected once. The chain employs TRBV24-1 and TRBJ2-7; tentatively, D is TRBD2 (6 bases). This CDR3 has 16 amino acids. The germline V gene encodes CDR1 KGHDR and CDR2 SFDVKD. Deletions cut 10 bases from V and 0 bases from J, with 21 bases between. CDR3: CATGGWGSSGSYEQYF. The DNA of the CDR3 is TGTGCCACAGGAGGGTGGGGCTCCAGCGGCTCCTACGAGCAGTACTTC.

The CDR3 nucleotides read TGTGCCACCAGCAGGGGGAGGGTCGGGCAAGAGACCCAGTACTTC. Its translation is CATSRGRVGQETQYF. The chain recombines TRBV15 with TRBJ2-5, with 7 nucleotides matching TRBD2. J was trimmed by 2 bases and V by 3 bases; bases with no gene match: 6. CDR3 length equals 15 residues. Per germline, CDR1 LNHNV and CDR2 YYDKDF (reference sequence).

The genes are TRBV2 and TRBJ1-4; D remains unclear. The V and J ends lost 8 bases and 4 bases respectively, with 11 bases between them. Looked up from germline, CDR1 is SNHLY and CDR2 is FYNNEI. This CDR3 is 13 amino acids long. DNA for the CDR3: TGTGCCAGCGGGGAGCGTAGTAATGAAAAACTGTTTTTT. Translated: CASGERSNEKLFF. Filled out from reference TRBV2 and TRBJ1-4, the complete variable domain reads EPEVTQTPSHQVTQMGQEVILRCVPISNHLYFYWYRQILGQKVEFLVSFYNNEISEKSEIFDDQFSVERPDGSNFTLKIRSTKLEDSAMYFCASGERSNEKLFFGSGTQLSVL.

The CDR3 protein is CATSRDRAGSGYGYTF. CDR3 DNA sequence: TGTGCCACCAGCAGAGATAGGGCAGGGTCGGGCTATGGCTACACCTTC. This chain joins TRBV15 and TRBJ1-2; D perhaps matches TRBD1 (5 bases). Germline CDR1 LNHNV, CDR2 YYDKDF (reference sequence). The CDR3 totals 16 residues. Trimming stripped 0 bases from V and 4 bases from J, with 15 bases between.

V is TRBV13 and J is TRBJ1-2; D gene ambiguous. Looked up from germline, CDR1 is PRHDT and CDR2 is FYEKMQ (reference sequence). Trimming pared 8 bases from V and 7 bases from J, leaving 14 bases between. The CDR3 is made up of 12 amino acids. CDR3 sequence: CASEGGGGGYTF. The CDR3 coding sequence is TGTGCCAGCGAGGGCGGTGGAGGTGGCTACACCTTC.

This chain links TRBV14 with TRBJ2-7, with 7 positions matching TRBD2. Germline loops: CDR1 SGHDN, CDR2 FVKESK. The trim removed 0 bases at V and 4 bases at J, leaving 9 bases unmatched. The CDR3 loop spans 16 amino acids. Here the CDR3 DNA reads TGTGCCAGCAGCCAAGAATATGGGGAGGGGCCATACGAGCAGTACTTC. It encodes CASSQEYGEGPYEQYF.

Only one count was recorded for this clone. The CDR3, as DNA: TGCGCCAGCAGGGGCATTACAAACTACGAGCAGTACTTC. It specifies CASRGITNYEQYF. The chain couples TRBV5-1 to TRBJ2-7, with unresolved D. The germline V gene encodes CDR1 SGHRS and CDR2 YFSETQ. CDR3 length: 13 residues. Trimming took 5 bases from V and 3 from J, leaving 12 bases between them.

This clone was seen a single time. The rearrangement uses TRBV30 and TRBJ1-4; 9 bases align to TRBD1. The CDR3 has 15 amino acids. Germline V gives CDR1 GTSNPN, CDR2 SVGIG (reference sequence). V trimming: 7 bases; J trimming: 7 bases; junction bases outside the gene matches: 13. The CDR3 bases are TGTGCCTTACACCCAGGGACAGGGCCGGGTGAAAAACTGTTTTTT. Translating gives CALHPGTGPGEKLFF.

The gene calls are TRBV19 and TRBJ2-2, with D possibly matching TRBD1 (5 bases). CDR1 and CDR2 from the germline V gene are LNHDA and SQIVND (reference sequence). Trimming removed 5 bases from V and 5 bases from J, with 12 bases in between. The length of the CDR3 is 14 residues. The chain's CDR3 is CASSYGWTTGELFF. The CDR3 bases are TGTGCCAGTAGTTACGGATGGACAACCGGGGAGCTGTTTTTT.

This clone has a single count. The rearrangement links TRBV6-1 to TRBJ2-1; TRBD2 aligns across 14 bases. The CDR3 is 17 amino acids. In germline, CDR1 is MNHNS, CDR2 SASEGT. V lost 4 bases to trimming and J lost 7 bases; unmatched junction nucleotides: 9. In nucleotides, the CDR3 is TGTGCCAGCAGTGGGCCGACTAGCGGGGGGGCAGGTAATGAGCAGTTCTTC. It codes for CASSGPTSGGAGNEQFF.

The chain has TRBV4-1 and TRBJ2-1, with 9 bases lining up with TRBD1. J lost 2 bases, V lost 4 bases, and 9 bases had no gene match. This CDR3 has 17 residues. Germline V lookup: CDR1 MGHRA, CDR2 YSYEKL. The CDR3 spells CASSPGQGPSAYNEQFF. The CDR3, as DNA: TGCGCCAGCAGCCCAGGACAGGGGCCGTCTGCCTACAATGAGCAGTTCTTC.

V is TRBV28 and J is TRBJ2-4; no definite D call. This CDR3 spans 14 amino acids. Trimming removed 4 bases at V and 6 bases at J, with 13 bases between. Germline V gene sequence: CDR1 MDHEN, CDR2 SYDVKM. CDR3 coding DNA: TGTGCCAGCAGTTATGGTGGTGTCAGAAACATTCAGTACTTC. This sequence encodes CASSYGGVRNIQYF.

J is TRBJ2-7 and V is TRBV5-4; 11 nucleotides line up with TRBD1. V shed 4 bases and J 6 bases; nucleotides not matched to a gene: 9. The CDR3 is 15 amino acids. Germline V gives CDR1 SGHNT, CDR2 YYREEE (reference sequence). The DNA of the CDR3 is TGTGCCAGCAGCCTCGGACAGGGGGCGTCTCGCGAGCAGTACTTC. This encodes CASSLGQGASREQYF.

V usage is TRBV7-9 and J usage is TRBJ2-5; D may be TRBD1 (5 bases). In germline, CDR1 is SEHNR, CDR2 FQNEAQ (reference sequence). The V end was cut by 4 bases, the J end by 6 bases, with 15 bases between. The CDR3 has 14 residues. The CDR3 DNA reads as TGTGCCAGCAGCTACCCCTATGGGGCGAAGACCCAGTACTTC. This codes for CASSYPYGAKTQYF.

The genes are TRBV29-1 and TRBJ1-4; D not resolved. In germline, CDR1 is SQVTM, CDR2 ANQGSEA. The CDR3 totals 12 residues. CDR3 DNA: TGCGTCGGAGGGAGCCTTAGTGAAAAACTGTTTTTT. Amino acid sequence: CVGGSLSEKLFF.

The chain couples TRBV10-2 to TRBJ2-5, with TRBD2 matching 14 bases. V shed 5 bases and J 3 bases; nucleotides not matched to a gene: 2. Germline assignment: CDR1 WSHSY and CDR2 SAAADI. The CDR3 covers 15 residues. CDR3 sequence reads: CASSSTSGGEETQYF. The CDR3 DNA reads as TGCGCCAGCAGTTCGACTAGCGGGGGGGAAGAGACCCAGTACTTC.

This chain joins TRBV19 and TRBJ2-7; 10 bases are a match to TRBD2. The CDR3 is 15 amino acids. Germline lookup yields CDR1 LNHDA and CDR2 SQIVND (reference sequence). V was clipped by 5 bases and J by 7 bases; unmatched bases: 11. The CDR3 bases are TGTGCCAGTAGTCCCGGGGGGCTAGCGGGGGCAGAGCAGTACTTC. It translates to CASSPGGLAGAEQYF. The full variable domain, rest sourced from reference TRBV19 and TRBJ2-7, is DGGITQSPKYLFRKEGQNVTLSCEQNLNHDAMYWYRQDPGQGLRLIYYSQIVNDFQKGDIAEGYSVSREKKESFPLTVTSAQKNPTAFYLCASSPGGLAGAEQYFGPGTRLTVT.